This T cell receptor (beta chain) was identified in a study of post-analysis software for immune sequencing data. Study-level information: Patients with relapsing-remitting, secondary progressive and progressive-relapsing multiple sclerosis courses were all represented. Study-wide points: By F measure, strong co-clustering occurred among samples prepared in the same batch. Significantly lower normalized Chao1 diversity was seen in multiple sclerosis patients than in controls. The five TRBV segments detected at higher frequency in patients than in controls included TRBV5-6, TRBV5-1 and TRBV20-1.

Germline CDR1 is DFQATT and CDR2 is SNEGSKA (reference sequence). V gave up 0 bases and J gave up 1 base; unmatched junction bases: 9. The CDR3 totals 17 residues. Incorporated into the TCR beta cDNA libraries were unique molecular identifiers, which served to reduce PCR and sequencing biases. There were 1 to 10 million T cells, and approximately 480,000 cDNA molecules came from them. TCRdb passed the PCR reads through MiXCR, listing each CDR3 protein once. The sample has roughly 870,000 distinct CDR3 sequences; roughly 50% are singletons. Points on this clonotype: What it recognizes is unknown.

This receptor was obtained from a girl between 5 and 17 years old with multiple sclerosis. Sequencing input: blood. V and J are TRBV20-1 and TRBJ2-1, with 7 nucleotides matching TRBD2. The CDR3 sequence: CSARDRGGGGSYNEQFF. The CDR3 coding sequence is TGCAGTGCTAGAGATCGTGGGGGGGGTGGATCCTACAATGAGCAGTTCTTC.